The text below deals with one T cell receptor (beta chain). What it binds is not known. This sample was included in a study of cytomegalovirus exposure and HLA in healthy donors. Study background: An analysis done earlier identified 117 million unique TCR beta sequences from approximately 180 million T cells. General study findings and limits: Most TCR sequences were rare, but some public TCRs occurred in many donors. A missense variant in DCLRE1C was later tied to TCR beta V- and J-gene trimming.

Germline loops: CDR1 MNHEY, CDR2 SMNVEV (reference sequence). The CDR3 is made up of 14 amino acids. V gave up 1 base and J gave up 5 bases, with 11 bases separating them. Vbeta (60) and Jbeta (13) primers were used in the PCR. Using immunoSEQ multiplex PCR, the repertoire was profiled, and TCRdb retains in-frame clones only, with some absent. This sample's table reports roughly 100,000 clones. This clonotype was obtained from a woman in her 30s in good health and CMV-seronegative. The genes are TRBV27 and TRBJ2-5; possibly TRBD2 for D (5 bases). The sequenced material came from PBMCs. The CDR3 sequence is CASSLLGRRETQYF. The CDR3 nucleotides are TGTGCCAGCAGTTTATTAGGTCGGAGGGAGACCCAGTACTTC.